These 7 T cell receptor beta chains were sequenced from one sample in a study of shared clonotypes between healthy human individuals. Terminally differentiated effector memory CD45RA+ cells were excluded from the naive CD8 cells, which were CD45RO-negative and positively selected for CCR7. Produced via immunoSEQ multiplex PCR; TCRdb's table is partial and in-frame only. The sample carries approximately 810,000 clones, around 93% recorded once. Sequencing was performed on naive CD8+ T cells sorted from blood. These receptors all come from a man aged 30-40 years in good health.

This chain uses TRBV15 with TRBJ2-1, with 7 bases matching TRBD2. With 5 bases clipped from V and 2 bases from J, the junction kept 0 bases outside the gene matches. Germline V gene data show CDR1 as LNHNV and CDR2 as YYDKDF (reference sequence). This CDR3 region has 13 residues. The CDR3 sequence: CATSRGAYNEQFF. CDR3 DNA: TGTGCCACCAGCCGGGGGGCCTACAATGAGCAGTTCTTC.

The CDR3 loop reads CASSQSSGGGDTQYF. DNA of the CDR3: TGTGCCAGCTCACAATCCAGCGGAGGGGGAGATACGCAGTATTTT. This rearrangement joins TRBV18 to TRBJ2-3; D may correspond to TRBD1 or TRBD2 (6 bases each). The germline V and J ends were trimmed by 4 bases and 5 bases, with 16 bases remaining between them. CDR1 is KGHSH and CDR2 is LQKENI in the germline V gene. This CDR3 contains 15 residues.

This chain joins TRBV15 and TRBJ2-7, with D possibly TRBD2 on 6 matching bases. V lost 5 bases and J lost 3, with 11 bases in between. The CDR3 consists of 13 residues. Germline CDR1 and CDR2: LNHNV and YYDKDF (reference sequence). In DNA form, the CDR3 reads TGTGCCACCAGCCTTCCGGAGGGCTACGAGCAGTACTTC. This translates into CATSLPEGYEQYF. Full variable domain (remainder filled in from reference TRBV15 and TRBJ2-7): DAMVIQNPRYQVTQFGKPVTLSCSQTLNHNVMYWYQQKSSQAPKLLFHYYDKDFNNEADTPDNFQSRRPNTSFCFLDIRSPGLGDTAMYLCATSLPEGYEQYFGPGTRLTVT.

The gene calls are TRBV7-8 and TRBJ2-3; 9 bases align to TRBD2. This CDR3 comprises 16 residues. V shed 5 bases and J 6 bases; nucleotides not matched to a gene: 12. Germline V gene data show CDR1 as SGHVS and CDR2 as FQNEAQ. CDR3 coding DNA: TGTGCCAGCAGCCAGAGGGCGGGAGGGCCTTGGGATACGCAGTATTTT. This translates into CASSQRAGGPWDTQYF.

For this clone: Just one base apart from a much larger clone, this may be a read error. CDR3 coding DNA: TGTGCCAGCAGCGTCTCCTACGAGCAGTACTTC. Its protein product is CASSVSYEQYF. The chain recombines TRBV5-5 with TRBJ2-7; D is ambiguous. Germline V gene lookup returns CDR1 SGHKS and CDR2 YYEKEE (reference sequence). The CDR3 is made up of 11 amino acids. V was trimmed by 4 bases and J by 0 bases, leaving 2 bases between them.

The V gene is TRBV27, the J gene TRBJ2-1, with a weak D call TRBD1 (5 bases). Germline V lookup: CDR1 MNHEY, CDR2 SMNVEV (reference sequence). The CDR3 contains 13 residues. V was shortened by 4 bases and J by 7 bases, with 11 bases between the two germline ends. CDR3 nucleotides: TGTGCCAGCAGTTCCGTCAACAGGAATGAGCAGTTCTTC. It translates to CASSSVNRNEQFF.

This clone was detected once. This chain connects TRBV27 to TRBJ2-1; 13 nucleotides align to TRBD2. The CDR3 covers 15 residues. The junction had 6 bases not matched to a gene; V was cut back by 6 bases and J by 7 bases. Germline CDR1 and CDR2: MNHEY and SMNVEV (reference sequence). CDR3 in DNA: TGTGCCAGCAGCCGGACTAGCGGGAGAGGGAATGAGCAGTTCTTC. This translates into CASSRTSGRGNEQFF.